The 4 T cell receptor beta chains below were found in one sample sequenced in a study of beta chain features in type 1 diabetes. The study reverse transcribed the entire isolated RNA, so it sequenced expressed TCRB transcripts. Method: immunoSEQ multiplex PCR; TCRdb's copy keeps in-frame clones and lacks some. The sample consists of 600,000 to 700,000 clones, 12% of them appearing once. Study results and limitations: All four CD4+ subsets of Type 1 diabetes patients contained TCRB CDR3s that were moderately but significantly shorter.

No antigen has been assigned to these receptors. Material: naive CD4+ T cells from blood. Source of these receptors: a young man with type 1 diabetes.

The V and J genes are TRBV19 and TRBJ1-2, with D perhaps matching TRBD1 (5 bases). Looked up from germline, CDR1 is LNHDA and CDR2 is SQIVND (reference sequence). The V gene lost 7 bases and the J gene lost 7 bases, with 16 bases spanning the gap. This CDR3 comprises 13 residues. The CDR3 is CASTQDSWSGYTF. CDR3 in DNA: TGTGCCAGTACCCAAGACAGTTGGAGTGGCTACACCTTC. Full variable domain (rest looked up from reference TRBV19 and TRBJ1-2): DGGITQSPKYLFRKEGQNVTLSCEQNLNHDAMYWYRQDPGQGLRLIYYSQIVNDFQKGDIAEGYSVSREKKESFPLTVTSAQKNPTAFYLCASTQDSWSGYTFGSGTRLTVV.

This clone showed up just a few times. This CDR3 is also generated by other DNA sequences in the sample. The CDR3 DNA sequence: TGTGCCAGCCGGCTGCAGGGGGCTGGGGAAAAACTGTTTTTT. This codes for CASRLQGAGEKLFF. The chain recombines TRBV27 with TRBJ1-4, with 8 bases that match TRBD1. This CDR3 is built from 14 residues. Trimming cost V 8 bases and J 8 bases; bases outside gene matches: 10. Germline CDR1 is MNHEY and CDR2 is SMNVEV (reference sequence).

The chain is built from TRBV29-1 and TRBJ2-5; maybe TRBD2 (5 bases). Germline values: CDR1 SQVTM, CDR2 ANQGSEA. CDR3 size: 12 residues. Trimming stripped 1 base from V and 5 bases from J, with 8 bases between. The CDR3 spells CSVEVLAETQYF. The CDR3 bases are TGCAGCGTTGAAGTCCTAGCTGAGACCCAGTACTTC.

The chain links TRBV5-4 to TRBJ1-1, with D uncertain. The V and J ends lost 5 bases and 0 bases respectively, with 11 bases between them. The V gene's germline CDR1 is SGHNT and CDR2 YYREEE (reference sequence). This CDR3 spans 14 amino acids. CDR3 in DNA: TGTGCCAGCAGTCTACCCGCAATGAACACTGAAGCTTTCTTT. Its translation: CASSLPAMNTEAFF.